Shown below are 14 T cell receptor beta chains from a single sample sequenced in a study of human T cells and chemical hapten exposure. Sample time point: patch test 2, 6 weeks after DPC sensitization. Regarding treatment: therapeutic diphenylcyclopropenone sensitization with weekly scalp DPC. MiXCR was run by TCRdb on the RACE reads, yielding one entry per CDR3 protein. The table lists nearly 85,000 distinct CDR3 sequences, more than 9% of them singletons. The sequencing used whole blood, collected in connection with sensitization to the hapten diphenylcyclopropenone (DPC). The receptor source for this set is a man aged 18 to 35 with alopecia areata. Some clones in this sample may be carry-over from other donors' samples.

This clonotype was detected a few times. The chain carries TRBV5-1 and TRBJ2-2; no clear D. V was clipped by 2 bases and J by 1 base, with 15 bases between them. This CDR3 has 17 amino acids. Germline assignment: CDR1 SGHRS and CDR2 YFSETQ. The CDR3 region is CASSFGTTSLNTGELFF. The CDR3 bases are TGCGCCAGCAGCTTTGGTACGACATCTTTGAACACCGGGGAGCTGTTTTTT.

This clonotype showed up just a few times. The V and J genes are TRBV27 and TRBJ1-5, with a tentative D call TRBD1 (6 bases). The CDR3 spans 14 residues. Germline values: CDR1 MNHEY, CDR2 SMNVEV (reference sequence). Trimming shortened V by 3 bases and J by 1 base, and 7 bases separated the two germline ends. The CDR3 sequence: CASSFTGSNQPQHF. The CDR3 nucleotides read TGTGCCAGCAGTTTCACAGGGAGCAATCAGCCCCAGCATTTT.

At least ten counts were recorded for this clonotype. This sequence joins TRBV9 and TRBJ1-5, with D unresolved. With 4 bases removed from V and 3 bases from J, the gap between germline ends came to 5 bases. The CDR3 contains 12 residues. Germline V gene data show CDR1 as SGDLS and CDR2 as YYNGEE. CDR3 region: CASSSDNQPQHF. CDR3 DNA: TGTGCCAGCAGCTCGGACAATCAGCCCCAGCATTTT.

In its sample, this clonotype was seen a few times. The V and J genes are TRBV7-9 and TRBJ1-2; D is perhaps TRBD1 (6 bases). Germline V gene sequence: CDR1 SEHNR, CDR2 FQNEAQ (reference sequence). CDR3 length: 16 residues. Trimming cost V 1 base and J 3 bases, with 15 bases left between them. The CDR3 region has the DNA TGTGCCAGCAGCTTAGAGTACGCGGGGGCGGACTATGGCTACACCTTC. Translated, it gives CASSLEYAGADYGYTF. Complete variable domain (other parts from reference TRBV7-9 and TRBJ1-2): DTGVSQNPRHKITKRGQNVTFRCDPISEHNRLYWYRQTLGQGPEFLTYFQNEAQLEKSRLLSDRFSAERPKGSFSTLEIQRTEQGDSAMYLCASSLEYAGADYGYTFGSGTRLTVV.

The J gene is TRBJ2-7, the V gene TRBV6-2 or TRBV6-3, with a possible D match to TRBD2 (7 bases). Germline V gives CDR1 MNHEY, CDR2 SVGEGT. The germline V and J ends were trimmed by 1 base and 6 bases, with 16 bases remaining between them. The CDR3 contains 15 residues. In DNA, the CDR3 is TGTGCCAGCAGTTACTTGCGGGGGCTCCTCCGCGAGCAGTACGTC. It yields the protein CASSYLRGLLREQYV.

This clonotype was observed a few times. DNA of the CDR3: TGCGCCAGCAGCCAAGGGGGGCTCAAAGGTGATGAAAAACTGTTTTTT. This gives the protein CASSQGGLKGDEKLFF. This chain links TRBV4-3 with TRBJ1-4, with a possible D match to TRBD1 (6 bases). The V end lost 1 base, the J end lost 6 bases, and 15 bases lay between the germline ends. The CDR3 is 16 amino acids. CDR1 is LGHNA and CDR2 is YSLEER in the germline V gene.

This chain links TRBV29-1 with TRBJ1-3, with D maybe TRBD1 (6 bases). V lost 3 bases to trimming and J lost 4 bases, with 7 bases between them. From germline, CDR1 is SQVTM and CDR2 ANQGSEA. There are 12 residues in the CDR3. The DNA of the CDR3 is TGCAGCGTTGACAGGGGAGGAAACACCATATATTTT. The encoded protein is CSVDRGGNTIYF.

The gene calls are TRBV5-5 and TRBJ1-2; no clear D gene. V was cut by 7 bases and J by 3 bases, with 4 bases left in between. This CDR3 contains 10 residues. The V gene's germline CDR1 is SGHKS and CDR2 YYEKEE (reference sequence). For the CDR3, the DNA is TGTGCCAGCGGGGACTATGGCTACACCTTC. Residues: CASGDYGYTF.

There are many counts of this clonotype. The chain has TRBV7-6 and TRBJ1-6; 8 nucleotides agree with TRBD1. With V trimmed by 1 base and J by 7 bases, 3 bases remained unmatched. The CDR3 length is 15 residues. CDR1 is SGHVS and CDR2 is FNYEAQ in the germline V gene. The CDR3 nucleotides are TGTGCCAGCAGCTTAGATCAGGGGGCGAATTCACCCCTCCACTTT. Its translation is CASSLDQGANSPLHF.

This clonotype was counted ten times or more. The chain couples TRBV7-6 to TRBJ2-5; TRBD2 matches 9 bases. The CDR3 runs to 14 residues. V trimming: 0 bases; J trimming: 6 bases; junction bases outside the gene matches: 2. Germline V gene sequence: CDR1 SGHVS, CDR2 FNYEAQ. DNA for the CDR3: TGTGCCAGCAGCTTAGCGGGACTAGCAAAGACCCAGTACTTC. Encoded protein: CASSLAGLAKTQYF. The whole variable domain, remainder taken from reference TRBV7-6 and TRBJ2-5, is GAGVSQSPRYKVTKRGQDVALRCDPISGHVSLYWYRQALGQGPEFLTYFNYEAQQDKSGLPNDRFSAERPEGSISTLTIQRTEQRDSAMYRCASSLAGLAKTQYFGPGTRLLVL.

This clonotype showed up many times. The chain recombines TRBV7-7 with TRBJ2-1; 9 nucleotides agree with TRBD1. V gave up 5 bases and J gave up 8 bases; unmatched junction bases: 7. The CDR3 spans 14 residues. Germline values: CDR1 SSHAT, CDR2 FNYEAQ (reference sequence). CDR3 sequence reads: CASSPDRGRDEQFF. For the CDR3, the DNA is TGTGCCAGCAGCCCCGACAGGGGGAGGGATGAGCAGTTCTTC.

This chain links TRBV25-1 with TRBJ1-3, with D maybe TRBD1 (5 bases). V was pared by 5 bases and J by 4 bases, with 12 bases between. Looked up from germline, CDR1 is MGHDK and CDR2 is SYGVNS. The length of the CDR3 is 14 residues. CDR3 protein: CASSRAGSGNTIYF. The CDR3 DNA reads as TGTGCCAGCAGTCGGGCAGGGTCAGGAAACACCATATATTTT. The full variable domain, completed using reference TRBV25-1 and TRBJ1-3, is EADIYQTPRYLVIGTGKKITLECSQTMGHDKMYWYQQDPGMELHLIHYSYGVNSTEKGDLSSESTVSRIRTEHFPLTLESARPSHTSQYLCASSRAGSGNTIYFGEGSWLTVV.

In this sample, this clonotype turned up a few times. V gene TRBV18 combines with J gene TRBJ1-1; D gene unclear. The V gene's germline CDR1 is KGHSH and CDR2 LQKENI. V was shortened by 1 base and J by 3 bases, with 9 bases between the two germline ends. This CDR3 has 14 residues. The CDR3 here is CASSPRGADTEAFF. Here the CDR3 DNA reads TGTGCCAGCTCACCACGGGGAGCGGACACTGAAGCTTTCTTT.

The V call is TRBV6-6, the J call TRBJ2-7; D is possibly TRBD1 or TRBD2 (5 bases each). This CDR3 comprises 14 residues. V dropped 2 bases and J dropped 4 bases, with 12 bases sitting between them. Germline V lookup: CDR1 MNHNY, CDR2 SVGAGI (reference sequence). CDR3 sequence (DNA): TGTGCCAGCAGTTACAGGGGACGAGGGTACGAGCAGTACTTC. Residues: CASSYRGRGYEQYF.